The rows below give T cell receptor beta chains drawn from one sample of a study of T cells in Graves' hyperthyroidism and ophthalmopathy. MiXCR was run by TCRdb on the multiplex PCR reads, yielding one entry per CDR3 protein. This sample yields 400,000 or so distinct CDR3 sequences, of which roughly an eighth are seen a single time; under 30% belongs to the top ten. The specimen was blood. These receptors were taken from a man aged 45 to 65 with Graves' ophthalmopathy. The CDR3 runs from the conserved cysteine through the conserved F or W. The order of the fields is J gene, D gene, clone size, V gene, CDR3 DNA, CDR3 protein. D genes are given only for firm matches. Not every row has a clone size; where given, it reads once, few, many or a size class.

>TRBJ1-1|NA|few|TRBV20-1
TGCAGTGCTAGAGAAGTCAACAGGCCCTACACTGAAGCTTTCTTT
CSAREVNRPYTEAFF
>TRBJ2-7|TRBD1|few|TRBV12-3/TRBV12-4
TGTGCCAGCAGGCCGGACAGGGGTTACGAGCAGTACTTC
CASRPDRGYEQYF
>TRBJ1-4|TRBD1|many|TRBV12-3/TRBV12-4
TGTGCCAGCAGCCTGGGACAGCTTACTAATGAAAAACTGTTTTTT
CASSLGQLTNEKLFF
>TRBJ2-1|NA|NA|TRBV6-1
TGTGCCAGCAATCGAACTGACGAAGACGAGCAGTTCTTC
CASNRTDEDEQFF
>TRBJ1-1|NA|many|TRBV2
TGTGCCAGCAGTGAAGAGGGGGGCCAGAACACTGAAGCTTTCTTT
CASSEEGGQNTEAFF
>TRBJ2-1|NA|many|TRBV20-1
TGCAGTGCTAGAAGTACTAGAGGCCTCCCCAATGAGCAGTTCTTC
CSARSTRGLPNEQFF
>TRBJ2-1|TRBD2|NA|TRBV9
TGTGCCAGCAGCGTATCGGGGACTAGCGGGAGGGAAAACTACAATGAGCAGTTCTTC
CASSVSGTSGRENYNEQFF
>TRBJ2-2|NA|many|TRBV3-1
TGTGCCAGCAGCCAAACCGGAACGAACACCGGGGAGCTGTTTTTT
CASSQTGTNTGELFF
>TRBJ1-1|NA|NA|TRBV6-1
TGTGCCAGCGCTATGGGGCTAACAACTGAAGCTTTCTTT
CASAMGLTTEAFF
>TRBJ2-1|TRBD2|NA|TRBV6-1
TGTGCCAGCAGTCTACGGACTAGCGGGAGCTTTCCGTTCTTC
CASSLRTSGSFPFF
>TRBJ2-1|TRBD2|few|TRBV5-1
TGCGCCAGCAGCGTACGGACTAGCGAGCCTCAGTTCTTC
CASSVRTSEPQFF
>TRBJ2-2|TRBD2|few|TRBV7-3
TGTGCCAGCAGCCAACGGGGGGCGAACACCGGGGAGCTGTTTTTT
CASSQRGANTGELFF
>TRBJ2-1|NA|few|TRBV24-1
TGTGCCACCAGTGATTTCGCGCCAGATGAGCAGTTCTTC
CATSDFAPDEQFF
>TRBJ1-5|NA|many|TRBV2
TGTGCCAGCAGCTACACGGGGGCTAATCAGCCCCAGCATTTT
CASSYTGANQPQHF
>TRBJ2-1|TRBD2|many|TRBV20-1
TGCAGTGCTAGAAGTCTGCGGGAGGGCCGATACAATGAGCAGTTCTTC
CSARSLREGRYNEQFF
>TRBJ1-2|TRBD1|few|TRBV30
TGTGCCTGGAGTCTGGGGGGGACAGGGAACTATGGCTACACCTTC
CAWSLGGTGNYGYTF
>TRBJ2-2|NA|many|TRBV7-3
TGTGCCAGCAGCTTAGGGGGAGCGGTCACCGGGGAGCTGTTTTTT
CASSLGGAVTGELFF
>TRBJ1-2|NA|NA|TRBV29-1
TGCAGCGCGTACCAGGGCGGCTACACCTTC
CSAYQGGYTF
>TRBJ1-4|NA|many|TRBV11-2
TGTGCCAGCAGCCGCCGGACAGCCAGCTCTGAAAAACTGTTTTTT
CASSRRTASSEKLFF
>TRBJ1-4|NA|many|TRBV30
TGTGCCTGGACTCAACGAGGGTATGAAAAACTGTTTTTT
CAWTQRGYEKLFF
>TRBJ2-6|TRBD2|many|TRBV19
TGTGCCAGTAGTATCGGCCCGGGAGGGGGAACTGGGGCCAACGTCCTGACTTTC
CASSIGPGGGTGANVLTF
>TRBJ2-3|TRBD2|few|TRBV18
TGTGCCAGCTCACCAGGACTAGCGGGAGGGCCCACTAGCACAGATACGCAGTATTTT
CASSPGLAGGPTSTDTQYF
>TRBJ2-7|NA|many|TRBV18
TGTGCCAGCTCACCACCGGGCGAGGCCTATCCCCCCCACGAGCAGTACTTC
CASSPPGEAYPPHEQYF
>TRBJ2-7|TRBD1|NA|TRBV18
TGTGCCAGCTCAGGGGACAGGCTCGGGGAGCAGTACTTC
CASSGDRLGEQYF
>TRBJ1-1|NA|many|TRBV30
TGTGCCTGGAGTGTGGGTCTCGGGACTGAAGCTTTCTTT
CAWSVGLGTEAFF
>TRBJ2-4|TRBD2|few|TRBV7-9
TGTGCCAGCAGCTTACTCGGGAGGGTAGCCAAAAACATTCAGTACTTC
CASSLLGRVAKNIQYF
>TRBJ2-1|NA|few|TRBV6-1
TGTGCCAGCAGCCACACCGGGGGTGAGCAGTTCTTC
CASSHTGGEQFF
>TRBJ2-5|NA|few|TRBV27
TGTGCCAGCAGCTTGAAACCGGGACTCGTGGAGACCCAGTACTTC
CASSLKPGLVETQYF